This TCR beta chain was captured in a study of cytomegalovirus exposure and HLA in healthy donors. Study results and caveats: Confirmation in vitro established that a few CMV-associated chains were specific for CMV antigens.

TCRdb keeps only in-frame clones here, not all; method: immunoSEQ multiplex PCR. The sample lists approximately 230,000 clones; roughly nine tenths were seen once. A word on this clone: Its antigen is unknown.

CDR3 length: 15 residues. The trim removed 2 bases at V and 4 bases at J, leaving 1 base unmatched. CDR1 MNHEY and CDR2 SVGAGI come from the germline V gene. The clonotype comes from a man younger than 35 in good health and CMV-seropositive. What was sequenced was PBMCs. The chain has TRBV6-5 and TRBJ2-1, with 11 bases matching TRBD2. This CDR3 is CASSYGTSGYNEQFF. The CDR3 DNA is TGTGCCAGCAGTTACGGGACTAGCGGTTACAATGAGCAGTTCTTC.